The 14 T cell receptor beta chains reported below all come from one sample, sequenced in a study of T cells in localized non-small cell lung cancer. Sequenced by immunoSEQ multiplex PCR; TCRdb stores in-frame clones only, minus some. The profile shows 26,000 or so clones, about nine tenths of them singletons. Sequencing used peripheral blood, obtained before any cancer treatment. All receptors derive from a male donor aged 60 or older with stage I lung adenocarcinoma.

The V and J genes are TRBV18 and TRBJ2-3; D is uncertain. Trimming took 3 bases from V and 4 from J, leaving 5 bases between them. The V gene's germline CDR1 is KGHSH and CDR2 LQKENI. CDR3 length: 12 residues. DNA for the CDR3: TGTGCCAGCTCACCCCAGGCAGATACGCAGTATTTT. Protein sequence: CASSPQADTQYF.

V and J are TRBV19 and TRBJ2-5; 9 bases align to TRBD2. CDR1 LNHDA and CDR2 SQIVND come from the germline V gene (reference sequence). V shed 5 bases and J 1 base; nucleotides not matched to a gene: 5. The CDR3 is 15 amino acids. Here the CDR3 DNA reads TGTGCCAGTAGTCCCTTAGCGGGGGCCCAAGAGACCCAGTACTTC. Translated, it gives CASSPLAGAQETQYF.

The chain couples TRBV4-2 to TRBJ1-2, with a possible D match to TRBD1 (6 bases). Germline loops: CDR1 LGHNA, CDR2 YNFKEQ. The CDR3 length is 21 residues. V lost 0 bases and J 4 bases, leaving 30 bases between the germline ends. For the CDR3, the DNA is TGTGCCAGCAGCCAAGACGCCCAGCCCCTTGTCCGGGACATCGGGGCCTATGGCTACACCTTC. It is translated as CASSQDAQPLVRDIGAYGYTF.

This rearrangement joins TRBV27 to TRBJ1-3; a possible D gene is TRBD1 (6 bases). The CDR3 sequence is 15 residues long. Trimming removed 0 bases from V and 0 bases from J, with 6 bases in between. The V gene's germline CDR1 is MNHEY and CDR2 SMNVEV (reference sequence). CDR3: CASSLSRGSGNTIYF. Here the CDR3 DNA reads TGTGCCAGCAGTTTATCCAGGGGCTCTGGAAACACCATATATTTT.

The chain uses TRBV30 and TRBJ1-1, with D tentatively TRBD1 (5 bases). Germline CDR1 and CDR2: GTSNPN and SVGIG (reference sequence). The CDR3 covers 13 residues. Deletions cut 2 bases from V and 4 bases from J, with 11 bases between. CDR3 amino acids: CAWSPGVGTEAFF. The CDR3 DNA reads TGTGCCTGGAGTCCGGGGGTGGGCACTGAAGCTTTCTTT.

This clone was seen just once. The chain is built from TRBV15 and TRBJ2-7, with D unresolved. This CDR3 spans 14 amino acids. Trimming took off 0 bases at V and 6 bases at J, with 12 bases between the two ends. Germline V gene sequence: CDR1 LNHNV, CDR2 YYDKDF (reference sequence). The CDR3 DNA reads TGTGCCACCAGCAGAGATGCCTCCCTGAGCGAGCAGTACTTC. The encoded protein is CATSRDASLSEQYF.

This clone is large (0.1 to 1%) within its sample. The V and J genes are TRBV27 and TRBJ2-1; 8 positions match TRBD2. The CDR3 totals 15 residues. Germline trimming cut 6 bases from V and 3 bases from J; bases unmatched to any gene: 7. The V gene's germline CDR1 is MNHEY and CDR2 SMNVEV (reference sequence). CDR3 DNA: TGTGCCAGCAGCTTTCGGACTAGCATCTACAATGAGCAGTTCTTC. This gives the protein CASSFRTSIYNEQFF.

The chain carries TRBV27 and TRBJ1-5, with 7 bases that match TRBD1. Germline V gene sequence: CDR1 MNHEY, CDR2 SMNVEV (reference sequence). The CDR3 extends over 14 amino acids. The junction had 7 bases not matched to a gene; V was cut back by 5 bases and J by 6 bases. The DNA for the CDR3 is TGTGCCAGCAGTATTGACAGGGTAGCTCAGCCCCAGCATTTT. Translated, it gives CASSIDRVAQPQHF.

DNA for the CDR3: TGTGCCAGCAGCTCACGGGGTCTGCGGGAGAGCTCCTACAATGAGCAGTTCTTC. Protein sequence: CASSSRGLRESSYNEQFF. The rearrangement joins TRBV7-9 to TRBJ2-1; 7 positions agree with TRBD2. The J segment lost 0 bases and the V segment lost 4 bases, leaving 12 bases of the junction unmatched. There are 18 residues in the CDR3. Germline-derived CDR1 and CDR2 are SEHNR and FQNEAQ (reference sequence).

The chain has TRBV7-8 and TRBJ1-4; possible D gene TRBD1, 5 bases. This CDR3 has 16 residues. Germline V lookup: CDR1 SGHVS, CDR2 FQNEAQ. Trimming left V 1 base short and J 6 bases short, with 15 bases between. The CDR3 region is CASSLGVVSTDEKLFF. The CDR3 DNA is TGTGCCAGCAGCTTAGGAGTGGTTTCGACAGATGAAAAACTGTTTTTT. Supplemented by reference TRBV7-8 and TRBJ1-4, the full variable domain reads GAGVSQSPRYKVAKRGQDVALRCDPISGHVSLFWYQQALGQGPEFLTYFQNEAQLDKSGLPSDRFFAERPEGSVSTLKIQRTQQEDSAVYLCASSLGVVSTDEKLFFGSGTQLSVL.

The rearrangement joins TRBV7-2 to TRBJ2-2; no firm D call. Trimming shortened V by 1 base and J by 6 bases, and 6 bases separated the two germline ends. The CDR3 loop spans 13 amino acids. Germline-derived CDR1 and CDR2 are SGHTA and FQGNSA. CDR3 in amino acids: CASSLVQAGELFF. The CDR3 bases are TGTGCCAGCAGCTTAGTGCAGGCCGGGGAGCTGTTTTTT.

V usage is TRBV18 and J usage is TRBJ2-2; D is undetermined. V was cut by 4 bases and J by 3 bases, with 6 bases left in between. The germline gives CDR1 KGHSH, CDR2 LQKENI. The CDR3 is 13 amino acids. The CDR3 DNA reads as TGTGCCAGCTCACGTGTGCACACCGGGGAGCTGTTTTTT. Protein sequence: CASSRVHTGELFF.

The rearrangement links TRBV7-2 to TRBJ1-2, with TRBD1 as a possible D gene (6 bases). The V gene's germline CDR1 is SGHTA and CDR2 FQGNSA. This CDR3 has 15 amino acids. V lost 5 bases to trimming and J lost 4 bases, with 17 bases between them. The CDR3 region has the DNA TGTGCCAGCAGCCCCACCGGGACAACGGGCTATGGCTACACCTTC. Protein sequence: CASSPTGTTGYGYTF.

This clone occurred once. This chain's CDR3 is CASSLGAGRSNYGYTF. As DNA, the CDR3 is TGCGCCAGCAGCTTGGGGGCGGGAAGATCCAACTATGGCTACACCTTC. The chain employs TRBV5-1 and TRBJ1-2, with D uncertain. Trimming stripped 0 bases from V and 2 bases from J, with 14 bases between. This CDR3 has 16 amino acids. Germline assignment: CDR1 SGHRS and CDR2 YFSETQ.